This TCR beta chain is from a study of shared clonotypes between healthy human individuals. Study observations and caveats: Only blood samples were collected, and tissue repertoires likely differ.

Note on this clone: Its antigen is as yet unknown.

Every one of the donors was a Caucasian adult that lived in Nashville, Tennessee. Scientists sequenced DNA from unsorted PBMC on ten immunoSEQ deep assay plates. As originally analysed: Junction-only sequences without quality scores came from ImmunoSEQ, so filtering differed. Repertoires were generated with immunoSEQ multiplex PCR, while TCRdb's copy carries only in-frame clones and drops some. V and J calls and clone size are given by that table; D and trimming were obtained from the DNA. The sample holds 400,000 to 500,000 clones, less than 80% seen once. The receptor's source is a woman aged 40 to 55 in good health. Some clones in this sample may be carry-over from other donors' samples. The sequencing input was PBMCs.

The CDR3 region has the DNA TGCGCCAGCAGCGTCTATTACCCAACAGATACGCAGTATTTT. Its translation: CASSVYYPTDTQYF. The rearrangement uses TRBV10-2 and TRBJ2-3, with no clear D. V lost 6 bases to trimming and J lost 3 bases, with 13 bases between them. The CDR3 sequence is 14 residues long. The germline V gene has CDR1 WSHSY and CDR2 SAAADI.